This passage covers 16 T cell receptor beta chains from one sample sequenced in a study of blood T cell repertoires in COVID-19. The protocol was immunoSEQ multiplex PCR, while the TCRdb copy is restricted to in-frame clones and leaves out a portion. The sample consists of 150,000 to 190,000 clones, approximately 79% of them appearing once. Sequences were obtained from PBMCs or T cells enriched from blood (not recorded which). Receptor source: a man aged 45 to 65 who had recovered from COVID-19.

J is TRBJ1-4 and V is TRBV7-2; D not resolved. V shed 0 bases and J shed 8 bases, with 10 bases lying between them. The length of the CDR3 is 14 residues. Per germline, CDR1 SGHTA and CDR2 FQGNSA. In DNA form, the CDR3 reads TGTGCCAGCAGCTTAGCGGGCCCAAAGGAAAAACTGTTTTTT. Its translation: CASSLAGPKEKLFF. The whole variable domain, filled in from reference TRBV7-2 and TRBJ1-4, reads GAGVSQSPSNKVTEKGKDVELRCDPISGHTALYWYRQSLGQGLEFLIYFQGNSAPDKSGLPSDRFSAERTGGSVSTLTIQRTQQEDSAVYLCASSLAGPKEKLFFGSGTQLSVL.

The chain recombines TRBV14 with TRBJ1-1, with D hard to call. The CDR3 sequence is 13 residues long. Trimming pared 1 base from V and 9 bases from J, leaving 12 bases between. The germline V gene encodes CDR1 SGHDN and CDR2 FVKESK. The chain's CDR3 is CASSQVRGSKAFF. CDR3 bases: TGTGCCAGCAGCCAAGTGCGCGGGAGTAAAGCTTTCTTT.

This chain uses TRBV5-6 with TRBJ1-4; D remains unclear. With 2 bases removed from V and 0 bases from J, the gap between germline ends came to 8 bases. The length of the CDR3 is 15 residues. The germline CDR1 and CDR2 sequences are SGHDT and YYEEEE. The chain's CDR3 is CASSFRGATNEKLFF. The CDR3 coding sequence is TGTGCCAGCAGCTTTCGGGGAGCAACTAATGAAAAACTGTTTTTT.

V gene TRBV11-1 combines with J gene TRBJ2-3; 7 bases agree with TRBD2. After removal of 2 bases from V and 6 bases from J, the junction contained 8 bases not matched to a gene. The CDR3 runs to 15 residues. Per germline, CDR1 SGHAT and CDR2 FQDESV (reference sequence). DNA for the CDR3: TGTGCCAGCAGCTTATGGACTAGAAAAGGCGATACGCAGTATTTT. This encodes CASSLWTRKGDTQYF.

The rearrangement links TRBV28 to TRBJ2-2; TRBD2 matches 7 bases. This CDR3 spans 15 amino acids. V trimming: 2 bases; J trimming: 1 base; junction bases outside the gene matches: 1. The germline CDR1 and CDR2 sequences are MDHEN and SYDVKM. The DNA of the CDR3 is TGTGCCAGCAGTTTAGGCGGGGGGAACACCGGGGAGCTGTTTTTT. Protein product: CASSLGGGNTGELFF.

This clone appeared once. Other DNA sequences within the sample encode an identical CDR3. The chain joins TRBV30 to TRBJ1-5, with a tentative D call TRBD1 (6 bases). Per the germline V gene, CDR1 is GTSNPN and CDR2 is SVGIG (reference sequence). V was cut by 1 base and J by 7 bases, with 14 bases left in between. This CDR3 has 14 amino acids. CDR3 in DNA: TGTGCCTGGAGTGGCCAGGGGACCGGGCAGCCCCAGCATTTT. Translated: CAWSGQGTGQPQHF.

This clone has just a few counts. This chain uses TRBV19 with TRBJ1-1; 8 bases fit TRBD1. V dropped 10 bases and J dropped 4; count of bases not matched to a gene: 8. CDR1 and CDR2 (germline): LNHDA, SQIVND (reference sequence). CDR3 length equals 13 residues. The CDR3 bases are TGTGCCACCAGGACAGGGATCGCCACTGAAGCTTTCTTT. This sequence encodes CATRTGIATEAFF.

This rearrangement joins TRBV7-9 to TRBJ2-7; 8 positions match TRBD2. CDR3 size: 14 residues. Trimming at V came to 1 base and at J to 3 bases, leaving 2 bases not matched to a gene. Germline-derived CDR1 and CDR2 are SEHNR and FQNEAQ (reference sequence). The CDR3 region is CASSLGAGGYEQYF. The CDR3 nucleotides read TGTGCCAGCAGCTTAGGCGCGGGGGGCTACGAGCAGTACTTC.

The rearrangement uses TRBV4-1 and TRBJ2-7; 9 bases agree with TRBD2. Germline loops: CDR1 MGHRA, CDR2 YSYEKL. This CDR3 has 18 amino acids. Germline trimming cut 0 bases from V and 1 base from J; bases unmatched to any gene: 10. The CDR3 DNA reads as TGCGCCAGCAGCCAAGAGCCTCTAGCGGGGTATAGTTCCTACGAGCAGTACTTC. Amino acid sequence: CASSQEPLAGYSSYEQYF.

The CDR3 DNA reads as TGTGCCAGCAGTTTCCGGCAGGGCACTGGCTACACCTTC. Translated, it gives CASSFRQGTGYTF. The rearrangement uses TRBV27 and TRBJ1-2; possible D gene TRBD1, 5 bases. The CDR3 loop spans 13 amino acids. Trimming stripped 3 bases from V and 7 bases from J, with 12 bases between. CDR1 is MNHEY and CDR2 is SMNVEV in the germline V gene (reference sequence).

The rearrangement joins TRBV30 to TRBJ1-1; 8 bases match TRBD1. From germline, CDR1 is GTSNPN and CDR2 SVGIG (reference sequence). V shed 1 base, J shed 0 bases, and the junction held 10 bases outside the gene matches. This CDR3 comprises 17 residues. The CDR3 protein is CAWSGKGQGALNTEAFF. The DNA of the CDR3 is TGTGCCTGGAGTGGAAAGGGCCAGGGGGCGTTGAACACTGAAGCTTTCTTT.

The CDR3 region is CAISDFGSAASGYTF. DNA for the CDR3: TGTGCCATCAGTGATTTCGGATCGGCGGCTAGCGGCTACACCTTC. The rearrangement links TRBV10-3 to TRBJ1-2, with D unclear. Germline values: CDR1 ENHRY, CDR2 SYGVKD. V was trimmed by 3 bases and J by 8 bases, leaving 19 bases between them. The CDR3 sequence is 15 residues long.

J is TRBJ2-5 and V is TRBV5-1, with a weak D call TRBD2 (6 bases). This CDR3 comprises 14 residues. Trimming left V 7 bases short and J 5 bases short, with 18 bases between. Germline CDR1 and CDR2: SGHRS and YFSETQ. The CDR3, as DNA: TGCGCCAGCTTTAGTCGAGTCGGAGGGGAGACCCAGTACTTC. Its protein is CASFSRVGGETQYF. Based on the CDR3 plus reference TRBV5-1 and TRBJ2-5, the full variable domain is KAGVTQTPRYLIKTRGQQVTLSCSPISGHRSVSWYQQTPGQGLQFLFEYFSETQRNKGNFPGRFSGRQFSNSRSEMNVSTLELGDSALYLCASFSRVGGETQYFGPGTRLLVL.

This rearrangement joins TRBV7-2 to TRBJ2-1; the match to TRBD2 covers 11 bases. After removal of 3 bases from V and 4 bases from J, the junction contained 5 bases not matched to a gene. Germline V gene sequence: CDR1 SGHTA, CDR2 FQGNSA. The CDR3 has 16 amino acids. As DNA, the CDR3 is TGTGCCAGCAGCTTTTCCGGGACTAGCGGATACAATGAGCAGTTCTTC. Translating it yields CASSFSGTSGYNEQFF. Looking up the rest from reference TRBV7-2 and TRBJ2-1 gives the full variable domain: GAGVSQSPSNKVTEKGKDVELRCDPISGHTALYWYRQSLGQGLEFLIYFQGNSAPDKSGLPSDRFSAERTGGSVSTLTIQRTQQEDSAVYLCASSFSGTSGYNEQFFGPGTRLTVL.

This chain uses TRBV29-1 with TRBJ1-1; D gene uncertain. From germline, CDR1 is SQVTM and CDR2 ANQGSEA. The germline V and J ends were trimmed by 4 bases and 2 bases, with 17 bases remaining between them. The CDR3 sequence is 15 residues long. The CDR3 here is CSVVGLGGYNTEAFF. Written as DNA, the CDR3 is TGCAGCGTTGTGGGGTTGGGAGGGTACAACACTGAAGCTTTCTTT.

V usage is TRBV7-2 and J usage is TRBJ2-2; D may be TRBD2 (5 bases). This CDR3 is built from 16 residues. CDR1 and CDR2 from the germline V gene are SGHTA and FQGNSA. With 5 bases removed from V and 5 bases from J, the gap between germline ends came to 18 bases. CDR3 bases: TGTGCCAGCAGCCTAGGACGGGGAGCTGGAACCGGGGAGCTGTTTTTT. It encodes CASSLGRGAGTGELFF.